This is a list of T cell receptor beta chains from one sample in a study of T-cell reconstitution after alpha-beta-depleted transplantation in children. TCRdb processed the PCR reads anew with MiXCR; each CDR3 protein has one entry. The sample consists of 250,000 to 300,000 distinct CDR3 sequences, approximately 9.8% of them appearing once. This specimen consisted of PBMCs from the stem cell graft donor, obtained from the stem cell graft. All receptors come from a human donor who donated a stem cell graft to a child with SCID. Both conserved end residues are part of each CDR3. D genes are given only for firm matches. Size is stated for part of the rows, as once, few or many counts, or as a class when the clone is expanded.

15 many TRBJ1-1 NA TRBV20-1 CSARREGLEFGEAFF TGCAGTGCTAGGCGGGAGGGCCTTGAGTTCGGTGAAGCTTTCTTT
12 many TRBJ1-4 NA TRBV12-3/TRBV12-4 CASRTNEEKLFF TGTGCCAGCAGAACCAATGAGGAAAAACTGTTTTTT
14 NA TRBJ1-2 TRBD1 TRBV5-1 CASSPGQDNYGYTF TGCGCCAGCAGCCCGGGACAGGATAACTATGGCTACACCTTC
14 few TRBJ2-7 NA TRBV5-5 CASSFLDGSYEQYF TGTGCCAGCAGCTTCTTGGACGGTAGCTACGAGCAGTACTTC
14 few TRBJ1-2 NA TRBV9 CASSLSGAATGYTF TGTGCCAGCAGCTTATCTGGGGCAGCCACGGGCTACACCTTC
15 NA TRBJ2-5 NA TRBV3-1 CASSRTTNSQETQYF TGTGCCAGCAGCCGGACGACGAACAGCCAAGAGACCCAGTACTTC
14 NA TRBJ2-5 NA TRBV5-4 CASSAREVGETQYF TGTGCCAGCAGCGCCCGGGAAGTGGGAGAGACCCAGTACTTC
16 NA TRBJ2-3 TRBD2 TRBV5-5 CASSFASGGNTDTQYF TGTGCCAGCAGCTTTGCTAGCGGGGGGAACACAGATACGCAGTATTTT
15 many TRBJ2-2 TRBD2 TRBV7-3 CASSLLGGGTGELFF TGTGCCAGCAGCTTATTAGGCGGGGGCACCGGGGAGCTGTTTTTT
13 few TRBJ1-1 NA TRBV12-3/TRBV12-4 CASNDAANTEAFF TGTGCCAGCAACGACGCAGCGAACACTGAAGCTTTCTTT
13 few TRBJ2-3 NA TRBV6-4 CASNQAGSDTQYF TGTGCCAGCAACCAGGCAGGGTCTGATACGCAGTATTTT
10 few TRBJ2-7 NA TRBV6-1 CASSEFEQYF TGTGCCAGCAGTGAATTCGAGCAGTACTTC
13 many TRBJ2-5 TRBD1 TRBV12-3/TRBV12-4 CASSYRGHETQYF TGTGCCAGCAGTTACAGGGGGCATGAGACCCAGTACTTC
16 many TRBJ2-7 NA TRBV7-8 CASSLERTRSSYEQYF TGTGCCAGCAGCTTAGAACGGACAAGGAGCTCCTACGAGCAGTACTTC
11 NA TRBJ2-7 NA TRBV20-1 CSARDAPTEYF TGCAGTGCTAGAGATGCCCCCACGGAGTACTTC
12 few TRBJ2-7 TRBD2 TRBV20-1 CSACGLAQEQYF TGCAGTGCCTGCGGACTAGCGCAGGAGCAGTACTTC
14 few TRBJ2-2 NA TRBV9 CASSTRPHPGELFF TGTGCCAGCAGCACCCGGCCCCATCCCGGGGAGCTGTTTTTT
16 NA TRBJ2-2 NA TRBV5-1 CASSLIGHGHTGELFF TGCGCCAGCAGCTTGATTGGACATGGGCACACCGGGGAGCTGTTTTTT
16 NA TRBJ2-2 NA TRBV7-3 CASSLNGGENTGELFF TGTGCCAGCAGCTTAAATGGCGGGGAGAACACCGGGGAGCTGTTTTTT
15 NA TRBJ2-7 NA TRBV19 CARNPDRKSSYEQYF TGTGCCAGGAACCCGGACCGAAAGAGCTCCTACGAGCAGTACTTC
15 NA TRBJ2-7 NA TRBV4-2 CASSPGSTSSYEQYF TGTGCCAGCAGCCCAGGATCTACAAGCTCCTACGAGCAGTACTTC
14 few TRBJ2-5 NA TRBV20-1 CSARVAESGETQYF TGCAGTGCTAGAGTCGCGGAATCAGGGGAGACCCAGTACTTC
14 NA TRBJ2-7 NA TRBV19 CASSNGVNSYEQYF TGTGCCAGTAGCAATGGCGTTAATTCCTACGAGCAGTACTTC
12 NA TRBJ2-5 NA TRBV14 CASSQIKETQYF TGTGCCAGCAGCCAGATAAAAGAGACCCAGTACTTC
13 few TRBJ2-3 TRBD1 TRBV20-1 CSAPDRGGDTQYF TGCAGTGCACCGGACAGGGGGGGTGATACGCAGTATTTT
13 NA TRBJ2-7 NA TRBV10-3 CAISLGPKDEQYF TGTGCCATCAGCCTGGGACCAAAGGACGAGCAGTACTTC
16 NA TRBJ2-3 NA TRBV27 CASSPGRGAATDTQYF TGTGCCAGCAGCCCCGGTCGGGGGGCTGCCACAGATACGCAGTATTTT
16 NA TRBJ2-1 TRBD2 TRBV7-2 CASTPTGGRSWHEQFF TGTGCCAGCACCCCTACGGGGGGGCGTAGCTGGCATGAGCAGTTCTTC
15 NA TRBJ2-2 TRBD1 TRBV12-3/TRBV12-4 CASSPGQGAAGELFF TGTGCCAGCAGCCCGGGACAGGGCGCGGCCGGGGAGCTGTTTTTT
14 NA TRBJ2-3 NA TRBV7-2 CASSLGWAGDTQYF TGTGCCAGCAGCTTAGGCTGGGCGGGAGATACGCAGTATTTT
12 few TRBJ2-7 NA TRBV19 CASSPGLMEQYF TGTGCCAGTAGCCCGGGGCTCATGGAGCAGTACTTC
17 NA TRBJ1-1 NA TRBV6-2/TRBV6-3 CASTKLYPNQGNTEAFF TGTGCCAGCACCAAACTGTACCCTAACCAAGGGAACACTGAAGCTTTCTTT
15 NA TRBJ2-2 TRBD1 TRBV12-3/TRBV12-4 CASSRDRVGAGELFF TGTGCCAGCAGCCGCGACAGGGTCGGGGCCGGGGAGCTGTTTTTT
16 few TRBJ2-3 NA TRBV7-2 CASSLPASGPTDTQYF TGTGCCAGCAGCCTCCCCGCGTCAGGGCCCACAGATACGCAGTATTTT
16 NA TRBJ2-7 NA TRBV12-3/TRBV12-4 CASSPVDSGGSYEQYF TGTGCCAGCAGTCCCGTGGACAGTGGGGGCTCCTACGAGCAGTACTTC
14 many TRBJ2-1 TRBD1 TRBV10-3 CAATSGQNYNEQFF TGTGCCGCAACCTCGGGACAGAATTACAATGAGCAGTTCTTC
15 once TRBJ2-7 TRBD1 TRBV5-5 CASSLTGTGSYEQYF TGTGCCAGCAGTCTGACCGGGACAGGATCCTACGAGCAGTACTTC
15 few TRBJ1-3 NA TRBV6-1 CASSRTGATGNTIYF TGTGCCAGCAGTCGAACAGGAGCTACTGGAAACACCATATATTTT
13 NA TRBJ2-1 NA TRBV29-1 CSVAVASYNEQFF TGCAGCGTCGCGGTTGCCTCCTACAATGAGCAGTTCTTC
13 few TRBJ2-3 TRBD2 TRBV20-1 CSARDTSGGAQYF TGCAGTGCTAGAGACACTAGCGGGGGCGCCCAGTATTTT
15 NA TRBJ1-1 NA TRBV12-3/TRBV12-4 CASSLAQAFNTEAFF TGTGCCAGCAGTTTAGCCCAGGCCTTTAACACTGAAGCTTTCTTT
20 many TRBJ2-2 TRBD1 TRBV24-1 CATSDSRDRGIRVNTGELFF TGTGCCACCAGTGATTCGCGGGACAGGGGAATTCGGGTGAACACCGGGGAGCTGTTTTTT